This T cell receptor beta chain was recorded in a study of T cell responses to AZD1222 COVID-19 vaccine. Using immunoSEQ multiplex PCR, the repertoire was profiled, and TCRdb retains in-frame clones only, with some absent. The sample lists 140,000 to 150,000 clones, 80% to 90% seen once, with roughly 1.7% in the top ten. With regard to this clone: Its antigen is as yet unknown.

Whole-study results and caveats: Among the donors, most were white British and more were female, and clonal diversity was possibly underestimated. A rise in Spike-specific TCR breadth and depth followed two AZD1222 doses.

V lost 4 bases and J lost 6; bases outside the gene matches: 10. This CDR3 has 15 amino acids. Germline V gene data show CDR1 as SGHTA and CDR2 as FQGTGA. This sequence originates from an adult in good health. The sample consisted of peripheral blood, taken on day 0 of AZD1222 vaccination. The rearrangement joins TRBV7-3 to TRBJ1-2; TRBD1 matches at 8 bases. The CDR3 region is CASSSSRTGKDGYTF. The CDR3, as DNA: TGTGCCAGCAGCTCCAGCCGGACAGGGAAAGATGGCTACACCTTC.